These T cell receptor beta chains were read from a single sample in a study of CD8 T cells in Susac syndrome. MiXCR, applied by TCRdb to the immunoSEQ multiplex PCR reads, yields one record per CDR3 protein. The table records about 300,000 distinct CDR3 sequences, roughly nine tenths of them present only once. What was sequenced was CD4+ T cells from PBMCs. The receptors shown here come from a human donor with multiple sclerosis. Each CDR3 is given with its conserved first and last residue. D genes are given only for firm matches. Clone sizes are given selectively: once, few, many, or a class where the clone is expanded.

v_gene	d_gene	abundance	j_gene	CDR3nt	CDR3aa
TRBV20-1	.	once	TRBJ1-1	TGCAGTGCTGACAGGCAGGGCACTGAAGCTTTCTTT	CSADRQGTEAFF
TRBV27	.	once	TRBJ2-3	TGTGCCAGCAGTCTTACCCCAGGGGGGGGAGATACGCAGTATTTT	CASSLTPGGGDTQYF
TRBV7-2	.	.	TRBJ2-3	TGTGCCAGCAGCTTAGTCCCGCAGGCCACAGATACGCAGTATTTT	CASSLVPQATDTQYF
TRBV29-1	TRBD1	.	TRBJ2-3	TGCAGCGTGGGACAGGGAAGAATAGGCACAGATACGCAGTATTTT	CSVGQGRIGTDTQYF
TRBV6-5	TRBD1	.	TRBJ2-7	TGTGCCAGCAGTTACTCCTGGACAGGAGTTTACGAGCAGTACTTC	CASSYSWTGVYEQYF
TRBV7-9	.	.	TRBJ1-1	TGTGCCAGCAGACCTGACTGGAGCGGAGAAGCTTTCTTT	CASRPDWSGEAFF
TRBV6-6	.	.	TRBJ1-2	TGTGCCAGCAGTTCCGTCTATGGCTACACCTTC	CASSSVYGYTF
TRBV29-1	.	.	TRBJ2-3	TGCAGCGTTGACCGGGGGAGGGATACGCAGTATTTT	CSVDRGRDTQYF
TRBV7-2	.	.	TRBJ2-7	TGTGCCAGCACCTTGGGGTTGATGAACGAGCAGTACTTC	CASTLGLMNEQYF
TRBV7-9	.	.	TRBJ2-3	TGTGCCAGCAGCTTAGGACGGGACACAGATACGCAGTATTTT	CASSLGRDTDTQYF
TRBV7-9	.	.	TRBJ1-2	TGTGCCAGCAGCTCCCGCCCCGACAAGAGCGGCTACACCTTC	CASSSRPDKSGYTF
TRBV12-3/TRBV12-4	.	.	TRBJ2-2	TGTGCCAGCAGGGGATCGTGGGGGGCTGACACCGGGGAGCTGTTTTTT	CASRGSWGADTGELFF
TRBV7-6	.	.	TRBJ1-1	TGTGCCAGCAGCCCTCAGCCGGGTGGCACTGAAGCTTTCTTT	CASSPQPGGTEAFF
TRBV19	TRBD2	once	TRBJ2-1	TGTGCCAGTAGTAGGGGACTACATGACAATGAGCAGTTCTTC	CASSRGLHDNEQFF
TRBV5-1	TRBD1	.	TRBJ1-1	TGCGCCAGCCGCAAAAGACAGGGCGGGGACACTGAAGCTTTCTTT	CASRKRQGGDTEAFF